This TCR beta chain emerged from a study of blood T cells in healthy people across ages (dated by TCRdb to the mid-2010s). For the study in its entirety: In model experiments, roughly one uniquely barcoded TCR beta cDNA molecule per two T cells was captured by template switching. The study measured age-related changes in TCR beta repertoire diversity using deep sequencing normalized with unique cDNA molecular identifiers. The donors were split into four age groups: young (average about 15 years), middle-aged (around 37), aged (about 62) and long-lived (under 85). Using the same blood draw, the study looked at two additional independent replicas of 1 million unique cDNA reads for two donors, one aged 18 to 30 and the other aged 80 or older.

The research as a whole found: Because the CMV infection status of the donors was unknown, age-related changes in expanded clonotypes may potentially have been confounded. The percentage of naive T cells measured by flow cytometry correlated strongly with observed TCR beta diversity. Total diversity estimates from one million sequenced T cells were considered lower bounds and underestimates. Conclusive comparison of naive and antigen-experienced compartments was prevented by the profiling of bulk unsorted PBMCs. Observed TCR beta diversity per million T cells fell roughly linearly with age, and a significant reduction was already apparent by age around 40. Compared with the aged group, the long-lived group had more naive CD4+ T cells, fewer expanded clones and increased TCR diversity, suggesting age selection.

Systemically healthy Caucasian individuals from Russia, 35 to 50 in total and aged about 6 to 90 years, were included as donors. Each donor gave ten milliliters of peripheral blood, collected into EDTA-treated Vacutainer tubes. Ficoll-Paque density-gradient centrifugation was used to isolate PBMCs, with at least 7 million per sample. Trizol reagent was used to extract total RNA from the PBMCs, yielding at least 5.5 micrograms per sample. For every donor, flow cytometry on a PBMC aliquot measured the percentage of naive CD45RAhigh/CD27high T cells. Preparation of the library involved 5' RACE. The sequencer listed for this sample is Illumina HiSeq 2500. A second about 7 to 11 cycle PCR used a sample-barcoded 5' primer and a J-beta primer mix. A unique molecular identifier was introduced onto each TCR beta cDNA molecule by a template-switch 5' adaptor carrying 12 random nucleotides. Each sample yielded at least 3 million CDR3-containing paired-end reads. First-strand cDNA synthesis was performed from all RNA using the Mint cDNA synthesis kit, with priming by a TRBC-specific oligonucleotide. Following uracil-DNA glycosylase treatment, all cDNA underwent a first 18-cycle PCR with the universal primers M1SS and BC2_uni_R. In the original analysis: For normalization, 1 million high-quality reads, each with a distinct molecular identifier, were randomly selected from each sample. Reads sharing molecular identifiers were discarded rather than binned into consensus sequences. CDR3 identification, clonotype clustering and error correction used MiTCR with a Q25 quality threshold and the strictest error-elimination algorithm. A nonparametric unseen species model with Euler transformation was used to estimate a lower bound on total TCR beta diversity. Using fastp trimming at Q25 and MiXCR clonotype assembly, TCRdb reanalyzed the public sequencing data and kept in-frame beta chains. CDR3 protein duplicates are merged, each entry listing the most common genes and DNA. The V and J calls reflect TCRdb's pipeline rather than the authors' work. This sample holds some 800,000 distinct CDR3 sequences; 20% to 25% were observed only once. The ten biggest clones cover approximately 3.7% of the sample.

A remark on this clonotype: What antigen it recognizes has not been identified. No base-level quality is on record; no much larger clone is a single base apart.

Inclusive of the bounding cysteine and phenylalanine, the CDR3 is 15 residues long. This entry keeps only the CDR3 DNA: 45 bases, framed from base 1. V lost 1 base and J lost 5 bases; the stretch between them is 14 bases long. CDR1 and CDR2 are read off the germline V gene as SGHTA and FQGNSA. These records were also assigned to another study, of T cells of mothers and their children. The second study, in turn, reports: Nine systemically healthy Caucasian individuals, comprising three mothers and their six children, were included as donors. cDNA synthesis used all of the extracted RNA, with roughly 1.6 ug of RNA in each 15 ul reaction. In the second PCR, the M1S primer added sample barcodes and 2-4 random nucleotides. More than 9 million TCR beta CDR3 reads were obtained from each mother, and about 3 million reads were obtained from each child. Thymic selection shapes the output of TCR recombination in a similar way in related and unrelated pairs, and inherited differences have a minor effect. Normalized repertoire overlap in related mother-child pairs was always slightly higher than in unrelated mother-child pairs, but the difference was never significant. No persistent microchimeric T cell clones were found, with a detection sensitivity of roughly 92 clones per million clonotypes. To look for features that set related mother-child pairs apart from unrelated individuals, the researchers ran deep NGS to compare the TCR beta repertoires of mothers and children. On average, the children were around 11 +/- 4 years old, while the mothers were roughly 36 +/- 4 years old. After adapters were ligated using NEBNext reagents, the libraries underwent 100+100 nt paired-end sequencing on an Illumina HiSeq 2000. To prevent cross-contamination, the mother and child libraries were prepared one month apart and sequenced in separate runs. For each donor, between about 500,000 and 2,200,000 distinct TCR beta clonotypes were identified. Naive TCR beta clonotypes were estimated from low-frequency clonotypes matched to each donor's FACS-determined naive share, without sorting.

This clonotype was sampled from a boy between 5 and 17 years old in good health. The chain joins TRBV7-2 to TRBJ2-5, and the D gene may be TRBD2, 5 bases matching. The sample consisted of blood. The CDR3 region reads CASSLDPGPGETQYF. The sequenced DNA is TGTGCCAGCAGCTTAGATCCGGGTCCGGGGGAGACCCAGTACTTC.